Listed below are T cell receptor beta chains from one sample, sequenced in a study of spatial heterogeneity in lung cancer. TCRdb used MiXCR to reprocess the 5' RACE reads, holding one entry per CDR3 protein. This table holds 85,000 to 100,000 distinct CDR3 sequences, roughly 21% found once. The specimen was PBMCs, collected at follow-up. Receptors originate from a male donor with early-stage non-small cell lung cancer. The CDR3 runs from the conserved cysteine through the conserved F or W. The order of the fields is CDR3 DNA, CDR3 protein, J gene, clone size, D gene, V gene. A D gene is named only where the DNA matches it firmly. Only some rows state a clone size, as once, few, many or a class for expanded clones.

cdr3_nt: TGCGCCAGCAGCTTGGAACCTCGACGAGAGACCCAGTACTTC
cdr3_aa: CASSLEPRRETQYF
j_call: TRBJ2-5
clone_size: many
d_call: .
v_call: TRBV5-1

cdr3_nt: TGCGCCAGCAGCCCTGGAGTCAGGGAGACCCAGTACTTC
cdr3_aa: CASSPGVRETQYF
j_call: TRBJ2-5
clone_size: .
d_call: .
v_call: TRBV5-1

cdr3_nt: TGCGCCAGCAGCGTAAACCGGGACGGGAGTTACAATGAGCAGTTCTTC
cdr3_aa: CASSVNRDGSYNEQFF
j_call: TRBJ2-1
clone_size: few
d_call: .
v_call: TRBV5-1

cdr3_nt: TGCAGTGCTAGGGGAGGGTTGGGAGAGGGCTACACCTTC
cdr3_aa: CSARGGLGEGYTF
j_call: TRBJ1-2
clone_size: many
d_call: .
v_call: TRBV20-1

cdr3_nt: TGTGCCAGCAGCCGGAACCGGGAAGAAGCTTTCTTT
cdr3_aa: CASSRNREEAFF
j_call: TRBJ1-1
clone_size: few
d_call: .
v_call: TRBV11-1

cdr3_nt: TGCAGTGCTAGTCGGCAGGGGAACTATGGCTACACCTTC
cdr3_aa: CSASRQGNYGYTF
j_call: TRBJ1-2
clone_size: few
d_call: .
v_call: TRBV20-1

cdr3_nt: TGTGCCAGCAGCCCAGGGACAGGGAGTGCCGGGGAGCTGTTTTTT
cdr3_aa: CASSPGTGSAGELFF
j_call: TRBJ2-2
clone_size: few
d_call: TRBD1
v_call: TRBV7-2

cdr3_nt: TGTGCCAGCAGCTTATCTGTCAAGGGTGAGCAGTTCTTC
cdr3_aa: CASSLSVKGEQFF
j_call: TRBJ2-1
clone_size: many
d_call: .
v_call: TRBV7-9

cdr3_nt: TGTGCCAGCAGTCCCGGGACAGGGGGCACGGATACGCAGTATTTT
cdr3_aa: CASSPGTGGTDTQYF
j_call: TRBJ2-3
clone_size: .
d_call: TRBD1
v_call: TRBV6-5

cdr3_nt: TGTGCCAGCAGCTTCACACAGATGATGAACACTGAAGCTTTCTTT
cdr3_aa: CASSFTQMMNTEAFF
j_call: TRBJ1-1
clone_size: few
d_call: .
v_call: TRBV11-1

cdr3_nt: TGTGCCAGCAGCCGGGAGACAGGGGGCATAGTGACGCAGTATTTT
cdr3_aa: CASSRETGGIVTQYF
j_call: TRBJ2-3
clone_size: few
d_call: TRBD1
v_call: TRBV7-2

cdr3_nt: TGTGCCAGCAGCCAATTGGCGGCCCCTAACTATGGCTACACCTTC
cdr3_aa: CASSQLAAPNYGYTF
j_call: TRBJ1-2
clone_size: few
d_call: .
v_call: TRBV3-1

cdr3_nt: TGTGCCAGCAGCCGGGACGGGACAGGGCGCAATTCACCCCTCCACTTT
cdr3_aa: CASSRDGTGRNSPLHF
j_call: TRBJ1-6
clone_size: .
d_call: TRBD1
v_call: TRBV7-2

cdr3_nt: TGTGCCAGCAGCTTAGACAGGAGGGAAAAACTGTTTTTT
cdr3_aa: CASSLDRREKLFF
j_call: TRBJ1-4
clone_size: .
d_call: .
v_call: TRBV11-2

cdr3_nt: TGTGCCAGCAGCTTATCGAGTGTGCAATCACCCCTCCACTTT
cdr3_aa: CASSLSSVQSPLHF
j_call: TRBJ1-6
clone_size: .
d_call: .
v_call: TRBV7-6

cdr3_nt: TGCAGCGTTCGTACGCAGACTAGCGGGAGATCCTACGAGCAGTACTTC
cdr3_aa: CSVRTQTSGRSYEQYF
j_call: TRBJ2-7
clone_size: .
d_call: TRBD2
v_call: TRBV29-1

cdr3_nt: TGTGCCAGCAGCCCCCTCGCGGTGTATGAGCAGTTCTTC
cdr3_aa: CASSPLAVYEQFF
j_call: TRBJ2-1
clone_size: few
d_call: .
v_call: TRBV7-9

cdr3_nt: TGCGCCAGCAGCCAAGTACAGGGGATGCAGCCCCAGCATTTT
cdr3_aa: CASSQVQGMQPQHF
j_call: TRBJ1-5
clone_size: few
d_call: TRBD1
v_call: TRBV4-1

cdr3_nt: TGTGCCAGCAGGCCGGGAATTTCCTACGAGCAGTACTTC
cdr3_aa: CASRPGISYEQYF
j_call: TRBJ2-7
clone_size: .
d_call: .
v_call: TRBV6-1

cdr3_nt: TGTGCCAGCAGTGGAAACAGGGGGGGCACAGATACGCAGTATTTT
cdr3_aa: CASSGNRGGTDTQYF
j_call: TRBJ2-3
clone_size: few
d_call: TRBD1
v_call: TRBV25-1

cdr3_nt: TGTGCCAGCAGCCCCGGGACAGGGAATGGCTACACCTTC
cdr3_aa: CASSPGTGNGYTF
j_call: TRBJ1-2
clone_size: few
d_call: TRBD1
v_call: TRBV28

cdr3_nt: TGTGCCAGTAGTATAGCTGTTGCAGCGAACTATGGCTACACCTTC
cdr3_aa: CASSIAVAANYGYTF
j_call: TRBJ1-2
clone_size: many
d_call: .
v_call: TRBV19

cdr3_nt: TGTGCCAGCAGTTACTCGAACAGGCCTTTAGGCTACACCTTC
cdr3_aa: CASSYSNRPLGYTF
j_call: TRBJ1-2
clone_size: few
d_call: .
v_call: TRBV6-2/TRBV6-3

cdr3_nt: TGTGCCAGCAGCTTAGGAGACAATGAGCAGTTCTTC
cdr3_aa: CASSLGDNEQFF
j_call: TRBJ2-1
clone_size: .
d_call: .
v_call: TRBV13

cdr3_nt: TGTGCCAGCAGTTACACGGGGACGGCTCAAGAGACCCAGTACTTC
cdr3_aa: CASSYTGTAQETQYF
j_call: TRBJ2-5
clone_size: .
d_call: .
v_call: TRBV6-5